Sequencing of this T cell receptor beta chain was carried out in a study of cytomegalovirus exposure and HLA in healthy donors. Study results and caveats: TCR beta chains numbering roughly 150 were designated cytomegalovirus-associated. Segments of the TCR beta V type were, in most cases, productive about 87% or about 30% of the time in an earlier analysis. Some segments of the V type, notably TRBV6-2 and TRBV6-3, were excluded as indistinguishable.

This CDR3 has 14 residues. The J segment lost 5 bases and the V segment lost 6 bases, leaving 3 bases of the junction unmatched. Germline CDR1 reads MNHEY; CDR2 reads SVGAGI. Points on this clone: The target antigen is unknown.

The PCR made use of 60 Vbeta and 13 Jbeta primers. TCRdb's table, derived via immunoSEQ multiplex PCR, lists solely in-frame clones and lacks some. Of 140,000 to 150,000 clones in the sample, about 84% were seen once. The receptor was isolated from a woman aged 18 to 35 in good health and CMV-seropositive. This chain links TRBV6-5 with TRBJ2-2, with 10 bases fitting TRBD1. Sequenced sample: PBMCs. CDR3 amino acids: CASSGTGVTGELFF. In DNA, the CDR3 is TGTGCCAGCAGCGGGACAGGGGTTACCGGGGAGCTGTTTTTT.